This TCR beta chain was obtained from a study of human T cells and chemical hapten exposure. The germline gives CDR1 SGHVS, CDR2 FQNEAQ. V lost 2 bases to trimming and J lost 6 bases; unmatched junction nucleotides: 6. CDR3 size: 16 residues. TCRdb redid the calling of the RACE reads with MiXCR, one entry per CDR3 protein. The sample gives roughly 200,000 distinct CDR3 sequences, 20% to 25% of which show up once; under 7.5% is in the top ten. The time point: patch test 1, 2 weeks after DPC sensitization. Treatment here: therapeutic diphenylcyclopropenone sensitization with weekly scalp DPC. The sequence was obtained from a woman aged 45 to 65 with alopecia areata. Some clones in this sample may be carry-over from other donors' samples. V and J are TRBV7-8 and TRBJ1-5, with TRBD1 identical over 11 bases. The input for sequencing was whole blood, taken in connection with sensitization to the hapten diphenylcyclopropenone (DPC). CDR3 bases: TGTGCCAGCAGCTTATACGGGACAGGGGGTCCTCAGCCCCAGCATTTT. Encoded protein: CASSLYGTGGPQPQHF.